The 9 T cell receptor beta chains presented below share a single source sample, sequenced in a study of blood T cells in healthy people across ages. With a J-beta primer mix and a sample-barcoded 5' primer, a second PCR ran about 7 to 12 cycles. Each CDR3 protein is one row after TCRdb ran MiXCR on the 5' RACE reads. The profile shows about 830,000 distinct CDR3 sequences, approximately 67% of them singletons. The material sequenced was blood. The source of these receptors is a man in his thirties or forties in good health.

This clonotype showed up just a few times. The chain recombines TRBV20-1 with TRBJ1-5; the D gene is possibly TRBD1 (6 bases). The V gene's germline CDR1 is DFQATT and CDR2 SNEGSKA (reference sequence). The V end was cut by 2 bases, the J end by 4 bases, with 12 bases between. The CDR3 spans 14 residues. For the CDR3, the DNA is TGCAGTGCTAGACGTGACAGGCCAAATCAGCCCCAGCATTTT. Residues: CSARRDRPNQPQHF.

This chain joins TRBV3-1 and TRBJ1-2; no definite D call. This CDR3 contains 14 residues. Germline assignment: CDR1 LGHDT and CDR2 YNNKEL (reference sequence). The V and J ends lost 2 bases and 3 bases respectively, with 10 bases between them. CDR3 bases: TGTGCCAGCAGCCAATGGATCGGGGACTATGGCTACACCTTC. Translating gives CASSQWIGDYGYTF.

The gene calls are TRBV10-3 and TRBJ2-1; tentatively, D is TRBD1 or TRBD2 (5 bases each). This CDR3 region has 14 residues. V was pared by 4 bases and J by 7 bases, with 14 bases between. CDR1 is ENHRY, CDR2 SYGVKD, per germline. CDR3: CAISAGLNVNEQFF. The CDR3 DNA is TGTGCCATCAGTGCGGGGCTAAATGTTAATGAGCAGTTCTTC.

J is TRBJ2-6 and V is TRBV7-3; D is undetermined. In germline, CDR1 is SGHTA, CDR2 FQGTGA. CDR3 length: 16 residues. Trimming pared 0 bases from V and 4 bases from J, leaving 10 bases between. CDR3 region: CASSLTLPRGANVLTF. The CDR3 DNA reads as TGTGCCAGCAGCTTAACGCTTCCAAGGGGGGCCAACGTCCTGACTTTC.

As for this clonotype: Germline and junction disagree at one end, which may indicate a read error. The chain recombines TRBV7-6 with TRBJ2-5, with 10 bases matching TRBD2. From germline, CDR1 is SGHVS and CDR2 FNYEAQ. The CDR3 sequence is 17 residues long. For the CDR3, the DNA is TGTGCTAGCAGCTTAGCGGGCGGGACTAGCGACCAAGAGACCCAGTACTTC. This encodes CASSLAGGTSDQETQYF.

CDR3 bases: TGTGCCATCAGCCCCCGGACAGGTTCCTACAATGAGCAGTTCTTC. Amino acids: CAISPRTGSYNEQFF. The V call is TRBV10-3, the J call TRBJ2-1, with 7 bases matching TRBD1. The CDR3 totals 15 residues. Germline V CDR1 and CDR2: ENHRY, SYGVKD. With V trimmed by 6 bases and J by 1 base, 6 bases remained unmatched.

The CDR3 spells CASSVVDREQFF. CDR3 DNA: TGTGCCAGCAGCGTAGTAGACAGGGAGCAGTTCTTC. The chain combines TRBV9 with TRBJ2-1; D perhaps matches TRBD1 (6 bases). Trimming cost V 0 bases and J 10 bases, with 8 bases left between them. The germline V gene has CDR1 SGDLS and CDR2 YYNGEE. The CDR3 length is 12 residues.

This clonotype was recorded once. The chain combines TRBV13 with TRBJ2-3, with D perhaps given as TRBD1 or TRBD2 (5 bases each). Trimming shortened V by 5 bases and J by 2 bases, and 11 bases separated the two germline ends. Germline V gene sequence: CDR1 PRHDT, CDR2 FYEKMQ (reference sequence). The CDR3 extends over 14 amino acids. CDR3 coding DNA: TGTGCCAGCAGCGGGGGAACGACCACAGATACGCAGTATTTT. Translation: CASSGGTTTDTQYF.

This clonotype is a singleton in its sample. This rearrangement joins TRBV10-3 to TRBJ2-3; 8 nucleotides line up with TRBD2. The CDR3 runs to 14 residues. Germline CDR1 ENHRY, CDR2 SYGVKD. Trimming took 6 bases from V and 1 from J; bases not matched to a gene: 3. The CDR3 sequence is CAIRDSGGTDTQYF. The CDR3, as DNA: TGTGCCATCAGGGATAGCGGGGGCACAGATACGCAGTATTTT.